Listed below are T cell receptor beta chains from one sample, sequenced in a study of shared clonotypes between healthy human individuals. The repertoire was sequenced with immunoSEQ multiplex PCR; TCRdb's copy has only in-frame clones and lacks some. Seen here are nearly 750,000 clones, roughly two thirds observed once, and the top ten hold approximately 1.8%. The sequenced sample consisted of memory CD4+ T cells sorted from blood. The source of these receptors is a woman in her 30s in good health. CDR3s include the opening cysteine and the closing phenylalanine or tryptophan. Each record gives: J gene, V gene, D gene, clone size, CDR3 protein, CDR3 DNA. A D gene is named only where the DNA matches it firmly. Some rows mark clone size as missing; the rest say once, few, many or name a class of expanded clone.

J gene: TRBJ2-3
V gene: TRBV11-2
D gene: NA
clone size: NA
CDR3 protein: CASSPGIGSTLGDTQYF
CDR3 DNA: TGTGCCAGCAGCCCCGGAATAGGATCCACACTTGGGGATACGCAGTATTTT

J gene: TRBJ1-2
V gene: TRBV5-1
D gene: NA
clone size: NA
CDR3 protein: CASSPGHYYGYTF
CDR3 DNA: TGCGCCAGCAGCCCGGGACACTACTATGGCTACACCTTC

J gene: TRBJ1-4
V gene: TRBV28
D gene: NA
clone size: few
CDR3 protein: CASKAVEATNEKLFF
CDR3 DNA: TGTGCCAGTAAAGCCGTGGAGGCAACTAATGAAAAACTGTTTTTT

J gene: TRBJ2-1
V gene: TRBV5-1
D gene: TRBD2
clone size: few
CDR3 protein: CASSRIAGPRYNEQFF
CDR3 DNA: TGCGCCAGCAGCCGTATAGCGGGGCCGAGGTACAATGAGCAGTTCTTC

J gene: TRBJ2-3
V gene: TRBV10-1
D gene: TRBD2
clone size: NA
CDR3 protein: CASSEGGRAGSQYF
CDR3 DNA: TGCGCCAGCAGTGAAGGCGGGAGGGCCGGATCGCAGTATTTT

J gene: TRBJ2-1
V gene: TRBV10-3
D gene: TRBD2
clone size: NA
CDR3 protein: CAISAGTSGRAASYNEQFF
CDR3 DNA: TGTGCCATCAGCGCCGGGACTAGCGGGAGGGCCGCGTCCTACAATGAGCAGTTCTTC

J gene: TRBJ2-1
V gene: TRBV9
D gene: TRBD1
clone size: few
CDR3 protein: CASSGVFGQGARNEQFF
CDR3 DNA: TGTGCCAGCAGCGGGGTTTTCGGACAGGGGGCGAGGAATGAGCAGTTCTTC

J gene: TRBJ2-7
V gene: TRBV20-1
D gene: NA
clone size: NA
CDR3 protein: CSASLAHEQYF
CDR3 DNA: TGCAGTGCTAGTTTGGCGCACGAGCAGTACTTC

J gene: TRBJ2-1
V gene: TRBV6-6
D gene: NA
clone size: NA
CDR3 protein: CASGTTTGEQFF
CDR3 DNA: TGTGCCAGCGGGACCACCACCGGTGAGCAGTTCTTC

J gene: TRBJ2-1
V gene: TRBV2
D gene: NA
clone size: once
CDR3 protein: CASSFQGDEQFF
CDR3 DNA: TGTGCCAGCAGTTTTCAGGGCGATGAGCAGTTCTTC

J gene: TRBJ2-2
V gene: TRBV10-3
D gene: NA
clone size: NA
CDR3 protein: CAPPLGCPNTGELFF
CDR3 DNA: TGTGCCCCCCCGCTGGGGTGTCCGAACACCGGGGAGCTGTTTTTT

J gene: TRBJ2-1
V gene: TRBV7-6
D gene: NA
clone size: NA
CDR3 protein: CASSLVGGDYNEQFF
CDR3 DNA: TGTGCCAGCAGCTTAGTTGGCGGAGACTACAATGAGCAGTTCTTC

J gene: TRBJ2-7
V gene: TRBV28
D gene: TRBD1
clone size: NA
CDR3 protein: CASSWTGTYEQYF
CDR3 DNA: TGTGCCAGCAGTTGGACAGGGACCTACGAGCAGTACTTC

J gene: TRBJ1-1
V gene: TRBV10-1
D gene: NA
clone size: NA
CDR3 protein: CASSETGKAEAFF
CDR3 DNA: TGCGCCAGCAGTGAAACAGGGAAAGCTGAAGCTTTCTTT

J gene: TRBJ2-1
V gene: TRBV18
D gene: TRBD2
clone size: NA
CDR3 protein: CASSPPGGRAYNEQFF
CDR3 DNA: TGTGCCAGCTCACCTCCGGGCGGGAGGGCCTACAATGAGCAGTTCTTC

J gene: TRBJ1-5
V gene: TRBV19
D gene: TRBD1
clone size: NA
CDR3 protein: CASSTETGVRDQPQHF
CDR3 DNA: TGTGCCAGTAGTACTGAGACAGGGGTGCGAGATCAGCCCCAGCATTTT